The rows below give T cell receptor beta chains drawn from one sample of a study of early T cells in non-severe SARS-CoV-2 infection. TCRdb re-called the 5' RACE reads with MiXCR, one entry per CDR3 protein. Of tens of thousands of distinct CDR3 sequences listed, more than 5.5% are singletons. Sequences were obtained from whole blood. The receptors here all came from an adult who was a healthcare worker with PCR-confirmed SARS-CoV-2 infection or an uninfected control (not recorded which). Both conserved end residues are part of each CDR3.

V	J	CDR3
TRBV7-8	TRBJ2-2	CASRSYRSGELFF
TRBV4-1	TRBJ2-7	CASSQGLAGAYEQYF
TRBV25-1	TRBJ1-2	CASRDLLGSGGYTF
TRBV18	TRBJ2-5	CASSPRQGSLQETQYF
TRBV28	TRBJ2-6	CASSFRQGWANVLTF
TRBV7-6	TRBJ2-3	CASSLVTGGEADTQYF
TRBV12-3/TRBV12-4	TRBJ1-4	CASSLSGGTGIEKLFF
TRBV4-1	TRBJ2-1	CASSQREGLVHEQFF
TRBV7-3	TRBJ2-1	CASSLSGSSYNEQFF
TRBV29-1	TRBJ1-3	CSVGLGNTIYF
TRBV28	TRBJ2-1	CASSPQVDFNEQFF
TRBV11-2	TRBJ2-1	CASSPRLAVAYNEQFF
TRBV3-1	TRBJ2-7	CASSQLNYEQYF
TRBV5-1	TRBJ2-7	CASSLASSYEQYF
TRBV30	TRBJ2-1	CAWDIGGEQFF
TRBV10-3	TRBJ2-3	CAIRPGLAGPDTQYF
TRBV3-1	TRBJ2-7	CASSQDFGTGSLEQYF
TRBV20-1	TRBJ2-1	CSARGTSGTSYNEQFF
TRBV12-3/TRBV12-4	TRBJ1-5	CASSSGINQPQHF
TRBV30	TRBJ2-3	CASTGLAWSDTQYF
TRBV25-1	TRBJ2-7	CASSDPRDAYEQYF
TRBV28	TRBJ2-3	CASSSGQLTDTQYF
TRBV7-3	TRBJ2-3	CASSPETSGSRDTQYF
TRBV4-1	TRBJ2-7	CASSQDQGSAYEQYF
TRBV30	TRBJ2-3	CARTGGSADTQYF
TRBV28	TRBJ2-1	CASSSKTSGLPNEQFF
TRBV12-3/TRBV12-4	TRBJ1-1	CASSLVAGNTEAFF
TRBV6-6	TRBJ2-7	CASSYPRGGGYEQYF
TRBV6-5	TRBJ2-2	CASGRAGVAGELFF
TRBV12-3/TRBV12-4	TRBJ2-6	CASTLSGANVLTF
TRBV7-2	TRBJ1-5	CASSLAGHNQPQHF
TRBV29-1	TRBJ2-1	CSVEEEGREFGYNEQFF
TRBV18	TRBJ2-1	CASSPRVGGVYNEQFF
TRBV20-1	TRBJ2-1	CSARDWHNEQFF
TRBV11-3	TRBJ2-5	CASSLSRGQETQYF
TRBV12-3/TRBV12-4	TRBJ1-3	CASSSGTGNTIYF
TRBV7-3	TRBJ2-1	CASSSNGGHEQFF
TRBV9	TRBJ2-1	CASSTGPGLAGVGSYNEQFF
TRBV7-8	TRBJ2-3	CASSLLASHTDTQYF
TRBV7-9	TRBJ1-1	CASSPEAFF
TRBV6-1	TRBJ1-1	CASSLEGNTEAFF
TRBV6-1	TRBJ1-5	CATVGEYGQPQHF
TRBV7-3	TRBJ2-1	CASSLTSGRRNEQFF
TRBV20-1	TRBJ2-3	CSARVPASTDTQYF
TRBV19	TRBJ2-2	CASSIRSGRAHTGELFF
TRBV30	TRBJ1-1	CAWSVHGRKNTEAFF
TRBV9	TRBJ2-7	CASSVSSGRVVDEQYF
TRBV5-1	TRBJ2-1	CASSLLAGGPDQFF
TRBV7-9	TRBJ2-7	CASSLEGNPSYEQYF
TRBV19	TRBJ2-6	CASTDYRDSGANVLTF
TRBV14	TRBJ2-1	CASRRTSGRAGNEQFF
TRBV6-5	TRBJ2-7	CASNAGENYEQYF
TRBV20-1	TRBJ2-5	CSARDRIMVASETQYF
TRBV7-2	TRBJ2-7	CASSLEGLAYEQYF
TRBV14	TRBJ1-1	CASSLLTGPTNTEAFF